These T cell receptor beta chains were read from a single sample in a study of T-cell memory formation after mild COVID-19. TCRdb processed the 5' RACE reads anew with MiXCR; each CDR3 protein has one entry. Found here are hundreds of thousands of distinct CDR3 sequences, less than 25% of them singletons; the top ten hold about 8.2%. The sequenced sample was PBMCs or a T cell subset sorted from them (not recorded which). The receptors were sampled from an adult woman who had mild COVID-19 (a few samples of this study predate the infection). Cell type and time point are not known. The conserved cysteine and the conserved F or W are not part of the CDR3 here. D genes are given only for firm matches.

j_call: TRBJ1-4; d_call: TRBD1; v_call: TRBV30; cdr3_aa: AWSVGQGSEKLF
j_call: TRBJ1-4; d_call: NA; v_call: TRBV6-5; cdr3_aa: ASSYATPGISEKLF
j_call: TRBJ2-2; d_call: TRBD1; v_call: TRBV7-3; cdr3_aa: ASSLLPQGAAGELF
j_call: TRBJ1-2; d_call: NA; v_call: TRBV7-9; cdr3_aa: ASSLDSKRNYGYT
j_call: TRBJ2-2; d_call: NA; v_call: TRBV5-1; cdr3_aa: ASSLAPTANTGELF
j_call: TRBJ1-2; d_call: NA; v_call: TRBV29-1; cdr3_aa: SVEASRYGGYT
j_call: TRBJ2-7; d_call: TRBD1; v_call: TRBV20-1; cdr3_aa: SARDQRGPNREQY
j_call: TRBJ2-7; d_call: NA; v_call: TRBV5-1; cdr3_aa: ASSYPGTYEQY
j_call: TRBJ1-1; d_call: NA; v_call: TRBV6-4; cdr3_aa: ASSLHSNTEAF
j_call: TRBJ1-5; d_call: NA; v_call: TRBV7-9; cdr3_aa: ASTTAGQPQH
j_call: TRBJ2-3; d_call: NA; v_call: TRBV5-1; cdr3_aa: ASSHGDTDTQY
j_call: TRBJ2-7; d_call: TRBD1; v_call: TRBV25-1; cdr3_aa: ASRQTGMTYEQY
j_call: TRBJ2-1; d_call: TRBD2; v_call: TRBV7-9; cdr3_aa: ASSLAAGEYNEQF
j_call: TRBJ2-7; d_call: NA; v_call: TRBV15; cdr3_aa: ATSRDSYDEQY
j_call: TRBJ2-1; d_call: TRBD1; v_call: TRBV24-1; cdr3_aa: ATSLTGAFNEQF
j_call: TRBJ1-2; d_call: NA; v_call: TRBV7-3; cdr3_aa: ASSQQGTYGYT
j_call: TRBJ2-7; d_call: TRBD1; v_call: TRBV4-3; cdr3_aa: ASSRTGAAGEQY
j_call: TRBJ1-2; d_call: NA; v_call: TRBV7-9; cdr3_aa: ASSLLSELGGYT
j_call: TRBJ1-2; d_call: NA; v_call: TRBV15; cdr3_aa: ATSRGVGIHYGYT
j_call: TRBJ1-6; d_call: NA; v_call: TRBV7-9; cdr3_aa: ASSEERGKLNSPLH
j_call: TRBJ2-1; d_call: NA; v_call: TRBV7-2; cdr3_aa: ASSLFEGTYNEQF
j_call: TRBJ2-7; d_call: NA; v_call: TRBV7-9; cdr3_aa: ASSAHLNEQY
j_call: TRBJ1-2; d_call: NA; v_call: TRBV18; cdr3_aa: ASSPSGKGSDYGYT
j_call: TRBJ1-1; d_call: NA; v_call: TRBV6-2/TRBV6-3; cdr3_aa: ASSYTHSNTEAF
j_call: TRBJ1-2; d_call: TRBD1; v_call: TRBV5-5; cdr3_aa: ASSFRDRNYGYT
j_call: TRBJ2-1; d_call: TRBD2; v_call: TRBV12-3/TRBV12-4; cdr3_aa: ASLPLAGGPDNEQF
j_call: TRBJ2-1; d_call: NA; v_call: TRBV29-1; cdr3_aa: SVDFGYNEQF
j_call: TRBJ1-2; d_call: NA; v_call: TRBV6-5; cdr3_aa: ASSYSILTEANYGYT
j_call: TRBJ2-7; d_call: NA; v_call: TRBV7-9; cdr3_aa: ASSRGLKSYEQY
j_call: TRBJ2-3; d_call: NA; v_call: TRBV6-1; cdr3_aa: ANTDTQY
j_call: TRBJ2-5; d_call: NA; v_call: TRBV10-3; cdr3_aa: AISPGSLSETQY
j_call: TRBJ2-3; d_call: NA; v_call: TRBV5-1; cdr3_aa: ASSLVPGRGTDTQY
j_call: TRBJ2-1; d_call: TRBD1; v_call: TRBV9; cdr3_aa: ASSAPSGTGNSYNEQF
j_call: TRBJ2-7; d_call: NA; v_call: TRBV4-3; cdr3_aa: ASSQDRDFMYEQY
j_call: TRBJ1-1; d_call: TRBD1; v_call: TRBV5-1; cdr3_aa: ASSSQGPWNTEAF
j_call: TRBJ2-1; d_call: NA; v_call: TRBV19; cdr3_aa: ASSIIGSTNEQF
j_call: TRBJ1-5; d_call: TRBD1; v_call: TRBV12-3/TRBV12-4; cdr3_aa: ASRNWDSSTVNSNQPQH
j_call: TRBJ2-7; d_call: NA; v_call: TRBV5-6; cdr3_aa: ASSLRQGGPSYEQY